These T cell receptor beta chains were read from a single sample in a study of T-cell memory formation after mild COVID-19. TCRdb reprocessed the 5' RACE reads with MiXCR, giving one entry per CDR3 protein. The sample has 55,000 to 65,000 distinct CDR3 sequences; 9% to 9.5% are singletons. The source material was PBMCs or a T cell subset sorted from them (not recorded which). These receptors came from a man aged 18 to 29 who had mild COVID-19 (a few samples of this study predate the infection). Cell type and time point are not known. CDR3s include the opening cysteine and the closing phenylalanine or tryptophan. A D gene is named only where the DNA matches it firmly. A clone size is listed for some rows: how often the clone was seen (once, few, many), or a class if it is expanded.

J: TRBJ1-6
size: few
D: TRBD1
V: TRBV6-2/TRBV6-3
CDR3: CASISDRASPLHF
DNA: TGTGCCAGCATCTCCGACAGGGCATCACCCCTCCACTTT

J: TRBJ1-5
size: many
D: NA
V: TRBV4-1
CDR3: CASSQAGWPVKDQPQHF
DNA: TGCGCCAGCAGCCAAGCGGGTTGGCCAGTAAAAGATCAGCCCCAGCATTTT

J: TRBJ2-7
size: few
D: TRBD2
V: TRBV28
CDR3: CASSPGGAGRYEQYF
DNA: TGTGCCAGCAGTCCGGGGGGAGCGGGGCGCTACGAGCAGTACTTC

J: TRBJ2-5
size: few
D: NA
V: TRBV5-1
CDR3: CASSLGGHFQETQYF
DNA: TGCGCCAGCAGCTTAGGGGGACACTTCCAAGAGACCCAGTACTTC

J: TRBJ2-5
size: few
D: NA
V: TRBV4-3
CDR3: CASSQGVGYQETQYF
DNA: TGCGCCAGCAGCCAAGGGGTGGGGTACCAAGAGACCCAGTACTTC

J: TRBJ1-2
size: few
D: TRBD1
V: TRBV5-1
CDR3: CASSLGGLTGTANYGYTF
DNA: TGCGCCAGCAGCTTGGGGGGTCTGACAGGGACGGCTAACTATGGCTACACCTTC

J: TRBJ1-2
size: NA
D: NA
V: TRBV4-2
CDR3: CASSQEGGGYGYTF
DNA: TGTGCCAGCAGCCAAGAGGGGGGCGGCTATGGCTACACCTTC

J: TRBJ2-1
size: NA
D: TRBD2
V: TRBV5-1
CDR3: CASSFGSGGYNEQFF
DNA: TGCGCCAGCAGCTTCGGGTCGGGGGGCTACAATGAGCAGTTCTTC

J: TRBJ2-7
size: NA
D: NA
V: TRBV7-9
CDR3: CASSLALGYEQYF
DNA: TGTGCCAGCAGCTTAGCGCTGGGCTACGAGCAGTACTTC

J: TRBJ2-7
size: few
D: NA
V: TRBV11-2
CDR3: CASSPTGLEQYF
DNA: TGTGCCAGCAGTCCAACAGGGCTCGAGCAGTACTTC

J: TRBJ2-3
size: few
D: NA
V: TRBV7-2
CDR3: CASSLERTSDTQYF
DNA: TGTGCCAGCAGCTTAGAACGCACCTCAGATACGCAGTATTTT

J: TRBJ2-1
size: few
D: NA
V: TRBV29-1
CDR3: CSVPKQNNEQFF
DNA: TGCAGCGTTCCGAAACAAAACAATGAGCAGTTCTTC

J: TRBJ2-2
size: few
D: TRBD2
V: TRBV5-1
CDR3: CASSFDAGGNTGELFF
DNA: TGCGCCAGCAGCTTCGATGCGGGGGGGAACACCGGGGAGCTGTTTTTT

J: TRBJ1-2
size: few
D: NA
V: TRBV5-6
CDR3: CASSFQLGPLNNYGYTF
DNA: TGTGCCAGCAGCTTCCAACTGGGACCGTTAAATAACTATGGCTACACCTTC

J: TRBJ2-3
size: few
D: NA
V: TRBV24-1
CDR3: CATSDSATIGDTQYF
DNA: TGTGCCACCAGTGATTCAGCCACCATTGGGGATACGCAGTATTTT

J: TRBJ2-7
size: many
D: NA
V: TRBV29-1
CDR3: CSVIRTNEQYF
DNA: TGCAGCGTTATCAGGACGAACGAGCAGTACTTC

J: TRBJ2-3
size: many
D: TRBD2
V: TRBV5-1
CDR3: CASSESGGPGTQYF
DNA: TGCGCCAGCAGCGAGAGCGGGGGGCCTGGTACGCAGTATTTT

J: TRBJ2-1
size: medium-sized
D: TRBD2
V: TRBV5-1
CDR3: CASSLAGLAGAYNEQFF
DNA: TGCGCCAGCAGCTTGGCCGGTTTAGCGGGAGCGTACAATGAGCAGTTCTTC

J: TRBJ2-3
size: many
D: NA
V: TRBV5-5
CDR3: CASSWRGLAWSDTQYF
DNA: TGTGCCAGCAGCTGGAGGGGCCTAGCGTGGTCAGATACGCAGTATTTT

J: TRBJ1-1
size: NA
D: NA
V: TRBV20-1
CDR3: CSARRAGAFF
DNA: TGCAGTGCTCGCAGGGCCGGGGCTTTCTTT